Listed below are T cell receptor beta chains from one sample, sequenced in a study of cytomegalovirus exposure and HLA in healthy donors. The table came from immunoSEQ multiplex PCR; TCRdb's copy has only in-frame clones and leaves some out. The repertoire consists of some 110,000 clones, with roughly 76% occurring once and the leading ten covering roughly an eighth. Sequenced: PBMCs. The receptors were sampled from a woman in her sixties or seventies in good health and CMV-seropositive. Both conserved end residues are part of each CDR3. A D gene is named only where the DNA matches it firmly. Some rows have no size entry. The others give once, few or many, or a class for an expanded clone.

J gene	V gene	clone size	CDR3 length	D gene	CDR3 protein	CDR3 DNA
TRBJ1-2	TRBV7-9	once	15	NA	CSSSLGRTENYGYTF	TGTTCCAGCAGCTTAGGCCGGACAGAGAACTATGGCTACACCTTC
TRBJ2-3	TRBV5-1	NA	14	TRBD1	CASSIRTGTDTQYF	TGCGCCAGCAGTATCCGGACAGGGACAGATACGCAGTATTTT
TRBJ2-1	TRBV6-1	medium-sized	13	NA	CASTAPRRNEQFF	TGTGCCAGCACGGCTCCCAGGCGCAATGAGCAGTTCTTC
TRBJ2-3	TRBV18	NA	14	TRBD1	CASSPQGAPDTQYF	TGTGCCAGCTCGCCGCAGGGGGCGCCGGATACGCAGTATTTT
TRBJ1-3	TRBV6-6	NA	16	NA	CASRGGWGGAGNTIYF	TGTGCCAGCAGGGGGGGATGGGGAGGAGCTGGAAACACCATATATTTT
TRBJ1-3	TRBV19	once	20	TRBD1	CASSPRRQGINQGSGNTIYF	TGTGCCAGTAGCCCTCGACGACAGGGCATCAATCAAGGGTCTGGAAACACCATATATTTT
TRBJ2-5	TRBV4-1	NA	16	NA	CASSLRLVMPQETQYF	TGCGCCAGCAGCCTCCGACTAGTGATGCCTCAAGAGACCCAGTACTTC
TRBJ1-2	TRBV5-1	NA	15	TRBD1	CASSKTGGASYGYTF	TGCGCCAGCAGTAAGACAGGGGGCGCAAGCTATGGCTACACCTTC
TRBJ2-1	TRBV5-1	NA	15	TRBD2	CASSLGLAGDNEQFF	TGCGCCAGCAGCTTGGGACTAGCGGGAGACAATGAGCAGTTCTTC
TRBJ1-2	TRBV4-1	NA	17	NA	CASSQVFGEEAFYGYTF	TGCGCCAGCAGCCAAGTTTTCGGTGAGGAGGCGTTTTATGGCTACACCTTC
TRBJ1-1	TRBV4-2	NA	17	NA	CASSQEAGDGPSRGAFF	TGTGCCAGCAGCCAAGAGGCCGGCGATGGACCGTCAAGGGGGGCTTTCTTT
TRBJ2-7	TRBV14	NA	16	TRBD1	CASSQRSTTGGHEQYF	TGTGCCAGCAGCCAAAGGTCTACTACAGGGGGCCACGAGCAGTACTTC
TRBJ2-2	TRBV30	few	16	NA	CAWSSGTLLNTGELFF	TGTGCCTGGAGTTCGGGAACTCTACTGAACACCGGGGAGCTGTTTTTT
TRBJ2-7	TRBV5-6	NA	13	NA	CASSWAGSNEQYF	TGTGCCAGCAGCTGGGCCGGGAGCAACGAGCAGTACTTC
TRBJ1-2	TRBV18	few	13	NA	CASSLGAGDGYTF	TGTGCCAGCTCGCTTGGGGCAGGGGATGGCTACACCTTC
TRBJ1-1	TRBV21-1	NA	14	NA	CASSKDRGFTEAFF	TGTGCCAGCAGCAAGGACAGGGGATTCACTGAAGCTTTCTTT
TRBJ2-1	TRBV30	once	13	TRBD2	CAWSVSSGGEQFF	TGTGCCTGGAGTGTGTCTAGCGGGGGTGAGCAGTTCTTC
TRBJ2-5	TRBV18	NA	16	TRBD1	CASSPFWGQGGETQYF	TGTGCCAGCTCACCATTCTGGGGACAGGGGGGCGAGACCCAGTACTTC
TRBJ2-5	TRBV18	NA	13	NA	CASSFIVRETQYF	TGTGCCAGCTCCTTCATAGTCCGGGAGACCCAGTACTTC
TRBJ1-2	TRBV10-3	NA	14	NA	CAISEEKTAYGYTF	TGTGCCATCAGTGAGGAGAAAACAGCCTATGGCTACACCTTC
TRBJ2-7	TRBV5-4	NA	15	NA	CASSFWDTGRYEQYF	TGTGCCAGCAGCTTTTGGGACACGGGCCGCTACGAGCAGTACTTC
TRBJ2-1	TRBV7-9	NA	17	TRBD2	CASSLATSSGDYNEQFF	TGTGCCAGCAGCTTAGCGACCTCTAGCGGGGACTACAATGAGCAGTTCTTC